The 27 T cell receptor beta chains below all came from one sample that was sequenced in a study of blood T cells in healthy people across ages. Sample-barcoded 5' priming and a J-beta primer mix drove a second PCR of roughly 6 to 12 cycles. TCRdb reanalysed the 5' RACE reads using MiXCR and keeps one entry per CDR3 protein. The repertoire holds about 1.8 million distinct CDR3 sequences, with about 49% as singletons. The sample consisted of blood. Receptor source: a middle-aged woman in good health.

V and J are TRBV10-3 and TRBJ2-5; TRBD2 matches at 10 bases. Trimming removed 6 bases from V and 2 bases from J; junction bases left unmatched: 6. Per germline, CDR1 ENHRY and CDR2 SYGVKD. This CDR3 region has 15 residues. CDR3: CAISRKAGGQETQYF. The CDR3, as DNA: TGTGCCATCAGCCGCAAAGCGGGGGGGCAAGAGACCCAGTACTTC.

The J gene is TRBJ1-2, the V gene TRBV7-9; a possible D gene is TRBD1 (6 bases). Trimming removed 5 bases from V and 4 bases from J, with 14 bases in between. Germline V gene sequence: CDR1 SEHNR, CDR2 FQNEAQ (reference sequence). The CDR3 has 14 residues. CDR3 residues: CASSHGQPSYGYTF. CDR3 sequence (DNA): TGTGCCAGCAGCCACGGACAGCCTAGCTATGGCTACACCTTC.

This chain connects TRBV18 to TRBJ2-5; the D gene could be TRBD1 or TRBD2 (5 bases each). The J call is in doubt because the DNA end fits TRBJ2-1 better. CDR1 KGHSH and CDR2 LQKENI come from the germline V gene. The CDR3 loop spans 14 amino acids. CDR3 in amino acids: CASSPSTPPGTQFF. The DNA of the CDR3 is TGTGCCAGCTCACCCTCGACCCCTCCTGGGACCCAGTTCTTC.

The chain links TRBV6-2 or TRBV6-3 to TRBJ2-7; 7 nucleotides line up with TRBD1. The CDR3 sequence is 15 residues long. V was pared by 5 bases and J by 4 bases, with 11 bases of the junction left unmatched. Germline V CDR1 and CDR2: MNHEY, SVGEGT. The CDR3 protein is CASSNAGTVIYEQYF. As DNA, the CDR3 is TGTGCCAGCAGTAACGCCGGGACAGTTATTTACGAGCAGTACTTC.

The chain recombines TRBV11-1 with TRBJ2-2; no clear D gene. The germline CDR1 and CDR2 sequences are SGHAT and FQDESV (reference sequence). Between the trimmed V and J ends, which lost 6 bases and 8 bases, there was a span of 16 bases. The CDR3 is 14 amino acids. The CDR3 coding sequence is TGTGCCAGCAGTCCCGTGTCGTCTCCGGGGGAGCTGTTTTTT. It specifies CASSPVSSPGELFF.

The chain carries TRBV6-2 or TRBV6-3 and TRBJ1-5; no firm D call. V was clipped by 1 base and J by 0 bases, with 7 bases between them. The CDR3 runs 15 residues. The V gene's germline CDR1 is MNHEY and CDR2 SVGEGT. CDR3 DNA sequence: TGTGCCAGCAGTTACTGGGGAAATAGCAATCAGCCCCAGCATTTT. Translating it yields CASSYWGNSNQPQHF.

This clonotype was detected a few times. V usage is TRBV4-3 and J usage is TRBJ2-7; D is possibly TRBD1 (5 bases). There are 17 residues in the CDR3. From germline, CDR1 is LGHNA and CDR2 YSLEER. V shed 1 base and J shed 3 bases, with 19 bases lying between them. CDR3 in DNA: TGCGCCAGCAGCCAAGGGTTCTCAGGACATCAGGTCTACGAGCAGTACTTC. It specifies CASSQGFSGHQVYEQYF.

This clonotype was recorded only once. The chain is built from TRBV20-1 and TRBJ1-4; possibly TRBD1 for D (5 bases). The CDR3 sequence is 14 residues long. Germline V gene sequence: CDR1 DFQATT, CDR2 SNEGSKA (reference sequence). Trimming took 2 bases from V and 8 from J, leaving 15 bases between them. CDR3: CSARTGPRREKLFF. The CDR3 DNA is TGCAGTGCTAGAACGGGACCTCGTCGCGAAAAACTGTTTTTT.

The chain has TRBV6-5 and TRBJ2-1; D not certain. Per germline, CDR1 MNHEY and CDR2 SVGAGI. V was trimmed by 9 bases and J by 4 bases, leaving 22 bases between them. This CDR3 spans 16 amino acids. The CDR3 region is CASSPFDGELYNEQFF. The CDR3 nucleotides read TGTGCCAGTTCCCCCTTCGACGGCGAACTGTACAATGAGCAGTTCTTC.

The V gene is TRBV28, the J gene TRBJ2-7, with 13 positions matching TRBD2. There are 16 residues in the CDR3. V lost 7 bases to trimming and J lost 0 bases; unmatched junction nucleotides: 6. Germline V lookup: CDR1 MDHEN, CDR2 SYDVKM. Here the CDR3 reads CASTTSGGAISYEQYF. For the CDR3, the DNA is TGTGCCAGCACAACTAGCGGGGGGGCCATCTCCTACGAGCAGTACTTC.

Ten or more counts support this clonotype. This CDR3 reads CASSEGQGGGYTF. The CDR3 DNA reads TGTGCCAGCAGTGAAGGACAGGGGGGTGGCTACACCTTC. J is TRBJ1-2 and V is TRBV6-1; TRBD1 agrees at 9 bases. Germline CDR1 reads MNHNS; CDR2 reads SASEGT. V was pared by 1 base and J by 7 bases, with 1 base of the junction left unmatched. The CDR3 runs to 13 residues.

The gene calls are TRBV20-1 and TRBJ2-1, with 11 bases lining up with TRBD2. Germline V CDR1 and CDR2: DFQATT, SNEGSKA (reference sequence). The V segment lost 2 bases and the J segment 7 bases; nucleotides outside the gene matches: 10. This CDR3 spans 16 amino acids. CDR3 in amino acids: CSARREGTSGPNEQFF. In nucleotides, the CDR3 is TGCAGTGCTAGAAGGGAGGGGACTAGCGGACCGAATGAGCAGTTCTTC.

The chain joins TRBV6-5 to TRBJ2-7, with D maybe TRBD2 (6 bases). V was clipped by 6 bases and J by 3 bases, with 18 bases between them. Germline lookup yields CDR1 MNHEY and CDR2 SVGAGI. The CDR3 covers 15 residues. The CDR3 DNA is TGTGCCAGCAGACCGATAGCAGCGGGTGACTACGAGCAGTACTTC. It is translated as CASRPIAAGDYEQYF.

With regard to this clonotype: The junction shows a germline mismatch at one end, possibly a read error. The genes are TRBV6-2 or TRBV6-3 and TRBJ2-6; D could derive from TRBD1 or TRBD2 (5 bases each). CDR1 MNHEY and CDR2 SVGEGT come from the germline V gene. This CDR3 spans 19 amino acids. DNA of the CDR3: TGTGCCAGCAATTACCGCCCCCCGGGGCCAGAAATCGGGGCCAACGTCCTGACTTTC. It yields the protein CASNYRPPGPEIGANVLTF.

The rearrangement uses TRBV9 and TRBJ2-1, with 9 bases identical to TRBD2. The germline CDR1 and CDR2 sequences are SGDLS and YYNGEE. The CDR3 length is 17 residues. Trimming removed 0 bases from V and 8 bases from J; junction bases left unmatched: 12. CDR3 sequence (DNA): TGTGCCAGCAGCGTAGATCCCAGCGGGGGGACCTTGGATGAGCAGTTCTTC. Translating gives CASSVDPSGGTLDEQFF.

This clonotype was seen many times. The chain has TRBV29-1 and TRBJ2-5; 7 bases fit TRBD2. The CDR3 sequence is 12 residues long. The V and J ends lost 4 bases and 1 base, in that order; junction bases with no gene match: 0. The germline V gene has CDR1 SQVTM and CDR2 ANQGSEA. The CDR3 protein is CSVASGQETQYF. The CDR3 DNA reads TGCAGCGTTGCTAGCGGCCAAGAGACCCAGTACTTC.

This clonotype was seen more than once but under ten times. For the CDR3, the DNA is TGTGCCAGCAGGAGGCCAGGGACTGGGGCCAACGTCCTGACTTTC. It translates to CASRRPGTGANVLTF. The rearrangement joins TRBV2 to TRBJ2-6, with a tentative D call TRBD1 (5 bases). From germline, CDR1 is SNHLY and CDR2 FYNNEI. Trimming removed 6 bases from V and 2 bases from J, with 11 bases in between. The CDR3 is 15 amino acids.

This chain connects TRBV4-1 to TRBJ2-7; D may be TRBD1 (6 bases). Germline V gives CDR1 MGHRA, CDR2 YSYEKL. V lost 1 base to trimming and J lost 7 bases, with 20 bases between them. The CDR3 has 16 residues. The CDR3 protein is CASSQVVGRQGNEQYF. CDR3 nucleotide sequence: TGCGCCAGCAGCCAAGTGGTCGGCCGGCAGGGGAATGAGCAGTACTTC.

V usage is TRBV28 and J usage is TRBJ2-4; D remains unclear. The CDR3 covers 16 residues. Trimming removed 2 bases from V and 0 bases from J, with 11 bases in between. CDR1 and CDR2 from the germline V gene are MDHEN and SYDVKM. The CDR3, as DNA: TGTGCCAGCAGTTTAACCCCCCCCCAAGCCAAAAACATTCAGTACTTC. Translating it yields CASSLTPPQAKNIQYF.

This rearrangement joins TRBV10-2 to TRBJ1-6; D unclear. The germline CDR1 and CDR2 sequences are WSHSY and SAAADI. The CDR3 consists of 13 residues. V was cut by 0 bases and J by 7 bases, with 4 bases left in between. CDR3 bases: TGCGCCAGCAGTGAGTCTTTGAATTCACCCCTCCACTTT. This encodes CASSESLNSPLHF.

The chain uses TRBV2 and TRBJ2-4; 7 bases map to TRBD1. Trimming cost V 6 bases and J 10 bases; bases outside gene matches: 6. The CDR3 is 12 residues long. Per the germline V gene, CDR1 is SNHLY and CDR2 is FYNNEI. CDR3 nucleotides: TGTGCCAGCAGCCCCGACAGGGTTATTCAGTACTTC. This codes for CASSPDRVIQYF.

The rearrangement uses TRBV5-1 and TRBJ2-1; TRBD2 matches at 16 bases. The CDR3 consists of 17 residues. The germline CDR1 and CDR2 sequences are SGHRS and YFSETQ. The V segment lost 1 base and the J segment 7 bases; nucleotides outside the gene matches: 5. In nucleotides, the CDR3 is TGCGCCAGCAGCTTGCCGGGACTAGCGGGGGGGCCAAATGAGCAGTTCTTC. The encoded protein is CASSLPGLAGGPNEQFF.

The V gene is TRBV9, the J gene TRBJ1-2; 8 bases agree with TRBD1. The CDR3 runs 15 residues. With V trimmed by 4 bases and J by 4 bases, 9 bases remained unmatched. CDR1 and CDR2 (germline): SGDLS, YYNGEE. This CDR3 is CASSPPGGISYGYTF. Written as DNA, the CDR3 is TGTGCCAGCAGCCCCCCAGGGGGCATTAGCTATGGCTACACCTTC.

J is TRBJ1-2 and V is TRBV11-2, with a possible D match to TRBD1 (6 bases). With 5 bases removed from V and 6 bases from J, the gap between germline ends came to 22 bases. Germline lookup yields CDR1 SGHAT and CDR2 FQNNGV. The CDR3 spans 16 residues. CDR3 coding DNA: TGTGCCAGCAGCCCCCCCTCAGGGGCCCCTTCGGATGGCTACACCTTC. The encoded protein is CASSPPSGAPSDGYTF. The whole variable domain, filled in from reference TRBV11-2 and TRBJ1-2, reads EAGVAQSPRYKIIEKRQSVAFWCNPISGHATLYWYQQILGQGPKLLIQFQNNGVVDDSQLPKDRFSAERLKGVDSTLKIQPAKLEDSAVYLCASSPPSGAPSDGYTFGSGTRLTVV.

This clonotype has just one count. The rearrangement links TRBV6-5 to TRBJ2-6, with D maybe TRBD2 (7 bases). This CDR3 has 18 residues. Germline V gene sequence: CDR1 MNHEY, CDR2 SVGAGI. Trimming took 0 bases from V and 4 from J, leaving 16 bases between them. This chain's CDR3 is CASSYSIRGGSGANVLTF. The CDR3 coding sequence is TGTGCCAGCAGTTACTCGATAAGGGGGGGGTCGGGGGCCAACGTCCTGACTTTC.

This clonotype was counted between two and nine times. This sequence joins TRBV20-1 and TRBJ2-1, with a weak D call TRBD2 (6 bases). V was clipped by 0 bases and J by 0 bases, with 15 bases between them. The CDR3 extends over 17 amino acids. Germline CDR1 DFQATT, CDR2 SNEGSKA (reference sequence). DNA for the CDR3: TGCAGTGCTAGAGACAGGGCGGGGACTGTCTCCTACAATGAGCAGTTCTTC. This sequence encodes CSARDRAGTVSYNEQFF.

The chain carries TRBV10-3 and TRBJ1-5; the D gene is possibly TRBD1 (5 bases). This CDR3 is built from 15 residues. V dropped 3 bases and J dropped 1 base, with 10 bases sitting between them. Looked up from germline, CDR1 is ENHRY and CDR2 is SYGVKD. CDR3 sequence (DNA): TGTGCCATCAGTGACTTCGGGGGGAGCAATCAGCCCCAGCATTTT. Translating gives CAISDFGGSNQPQHF.